A single sample gave rise to the 23 T cell receptor beta chains below, sequenced in a study of shared clonotypes between healthy human individuals. Data came from immunoSEQ multiplex PCR; TCRdb stores just in-frame clones and leaves some out. The table shows about 1.1 million clones, with approximately 75% occurring only once. The specimen sequenced was memory CD4+ T cells from PBMCs. The sample's subset: CD45RA-negative fraction. These receptors all stem from a man aged 18-30 years in good health. Some clones in this sample may be carry-over from other donors' samples.

This sequence joins TRBV7-9 and TRBJ1-1, with 7 bases that match TRBD1. Germline V lookup: CDR1 SEHNR, CDR2 FQNEAQ (reference sequence). The CDR3 length is 15 residues. The V gene end was trimmed by 3 bases and the J gene end by 4 bases; junction bases not matched to a gene: 8. The CDR3 loop reads CASSFKGGEGTEAFF. DNA of the CDR3: TGTGCCAGCAGCTTTAAAGGGGGCGAGGGCACTGAAGCTTTCTTT.

This clone has a count of ten or more. The J gene is TRBJ2-7, the V gene TRBV11-2, with D possibly being TRBD2 (5 bases). This CDR3 is built from 17 residues. Looked up from germline, CDR1 is SGHAT and CDR2 is FQNNGV. The V end lost 5 bases, the J end lost 0 bases, and 20 bases lay between the germline ends. This CDR3 reads CASSARPGRTSSYEQYF. The CDR3 DNA is TGTGCCAGCAGCGCGCGGCCGGGCCGCACTAGCTCCTACGAGCAGTACTTC.

V usage is TRBV7-9 and J usage is TRBJ1-3; D uncertain. V lost 3 bases, J lost 9 bases, and 12 bases lay in between. CDR1 is SEHNR, CDR2 FQNEAQ, per germline (reference sequence). This CDR3 is 13 amino acids long. Here the CDR3 DNA reads TGTGCCAGCAGCTTTCCCCCGAATCCCACCATATATTTT. This encodes CASSFPPNPTIYF.

The genes are TRBV27 and TRBJ2-3; D remains unclear. CDR1 is MNHEY, CDR2 SMNVEV, per germline (reference sequence). The CDR3 covers 15 residues. Deletions cut 6 bases from V and 1 base from J, with 14 bases between. The CDR3, as DNA: TGTGCCAGCAGCACTCCCGCGGCGGGCACAGATACGCAGTATTTT. It codes for CASSTPAAGTDTQYF.

In regard to this clone: A far larger clone is just one base off, so this is likely a read error. V and J are TRBV5-4 and TRBJ2-3; D is perhaps TRBD2 (6 bases). The CDR3 spans 16 residues. Germline values: CDR1 SGHNT, CDR2 YYREEE (reference sequence). CDR3 residues: CASSRGSGGSTDTRYF. The CDR3 DNA is TGTGCCAGCAGCCGTGGCTCCGGGGGTAGCACAGATACGCGGTATTTT.

The chain uses TRBV4-3 and TRBJ2-2, with D hard to call. In germline, CDR1 is LGHNA, CDR2 YSLEER. The CDR3 totals 15 residues. The V gene lost 4 bases and the J gene lost 1 base, with 10 bases spanning the gap. This CDR3 reads CASSPRILNTGELFF. CDR3 sequence (DNA): TGCGCCAGCAGCCCTCGGATACTGAACACCGGGGAGCTGTTTTTT.

The chain is built from TRBV28 and TRBJ2-7; 10 nucleotides align to TRBD2. The CDR3 sequence is 15 residues long. The junction had 8 bases not matched to a gene; V was cut back by 2 bases and J by 7 bases. Germline-derived CDR1 and CDR2 are MDHEN and SYDVKM. Here the CDR3 reads CASSLTASGRREQYF. CDR3 in DNA: TGTGCCAGCAGTTTAACGGCTAGCGGGAGACGGGAGCAGTACTTC.

This chain connects TRBV5-1 to TRBJ2-7, with 10 nucleotides matching TRBD1. The CDR3 sequence is 17 residues long. V lost 4 bases to trimming and J lost 2 bases; unmatched junction nucleotides: 12. CDR1 is SGHRS and CDR2 is YFSETQ in the germline V gene. The chain's CDR3 is CASSPTFTGTGAYEQYF. CDR3 in DNA: TGCGCCAGCAGCCCAACTTTTACCGGGACAGGGGCCTACGAGCAGTACTTC.

This clone occurred a few times. The V call is TRBV11-2, the J call TRBJ2-5; D may be TRBD1 (5 bases). This CDR3 has 14 amino acids. CDR1 is SGHAT and CDR2 is FQNNGV in the germline V gene. Trimming left V 3 bases short and J 7 bases short, with 15 bases between. The CDR3 reads CASSLNPRVGTQYF. CDR3 DNA sequence: TGTGCCAGCAGCTTGAATCCCAGGGTTGGGACCCAGTACTTC.

V and J are TRBV11-2 and TRBJ1-1, with unresolved D. Trimming removed 1 base at V and 4 bases at J, with 4 bases between. CDR1 and CDR2 (germline): SGHAT, FQNNGV. This CDR3 is 12 amino acids long. Written as DNA, the CDR3 is TGTGCCAGCAGCTTAGTGGGCACTGAAGCTTTCTTT. Protein: CASSLVGTEAFF.

This clone was counted a single time. This rearrangement joins TRBV4-3 to TRBJ1-2; TRBD1 matches at 7 bases. CDR1 and CDR2 from the germline V gene are LGHNA and YSLEER. With V trimmed by 4 bases and J by 0 bases, 14 bases remained unmatched. The CDR3 is made up of 18 amino acids. In nucleotides, the CDR3 is TGCGCCAGCAGCCGGATCCAAGAAAGGGACAGAGCTAACTATGGCTACACCTTC. It encodes CASSRIQERDRANYGYTF.

This chain links TRBV10-3 with TRBJ2-5, with 10 bases aligning to TRBD2. Trimming took 10 bases from V and 7 from J; bases not matched to a gene: 12. The CDR3 is 14 amino acids. Germline V gives CDR1 ENHRY, CDR2 SYGVKD. The CDR3 region has the DNA TGTGCCAGTAGCGGGGGGCCCCAGGGTCGGACCCAGTACTTC. Its translation is CASSGGPQGRTQYF.

The chain has TRBV6-6 and TRBJ2-7; 9 bases align to TRBD1. Germline V gene lookup returns CDR1 MNHNY and CDR2 SVGAGI (reference sequence). The CDR3 loop spans 16 amino acids. V was clipped by 3 bases and J by 4 bases; unmatched bases: 10. CDR3 protein: CASSYNSGTGRYEQYF. The CDR3 nucleotides are TGTGCCAGCAGTTATAACTCCGGGACAGGGAGGTACGAGCAGTACTTC.

This chain links TRBV9 with TRBJ2-7, with TRBD2 as a possible D gene (6 bases). V gave up 2 bases and J gave up 2 bases, with 11 bases separating them. In germline, CDR1 is SGDLS, CDR2 YYNGEE. This CDR3 spans 14 amino acids. CDR3: CASSVDYPPYEQYF. The DNA of the CDR3 is TGTGCCAGCAGCGTGGACTATCCCCCCTACGAGCAGTACTTC.

The V gene is TRBV18, the J gene TRBJ2-1, with D perhaps matching TRBD2 (6 bases). Germline V gene sequence: CDR1 KGHSH, CDR2 LQKENI. V lost 2 bases and J lost 8, with 10 bases in between. There are 13 residues in the CDR3. CDR3 residues: CASSPGGVDEQFF. CDR3 DNA: TGTGCCAGCTCACCAGGCGGGGTCGATGAGCAGTTCTTC.

This clone was counted many times. The CDR3 region is CASSEGSSGTYEQYF. In nucleotides, the CDR3 is TGCGCCAGCAGTGAGGGGTCTAGCGGGACCTACGAGCAGTACTTC. The chain employs TRBV10-1 and TRBJ2-7; 9 nucleotides match TRBD2. The CDR3 loop spans 15 amino acids. Trimming at V came to 2 bases and at J to 2 bases, leaving 4 bases not matched to a gene. CDR1 WNHNN and CDR2 SYGVQD come from the germline V gene (reference sequence).

This clone has more than one count but fewer than ten. The sample holds other DNA sequences that translate to the same CDR3. V usage is TRBV6-5 and J usage is TRBJ1-1; no clear D gene. The CDR3 contains 13 residues. V shed 2 bases and J shed 1 base, with 5 bases lying between them. Per germline, CDR1 MNHEY and CDR2 SVGAGI. CDR3 sequence (DNA): TGTGCCAGCAGTTACCGGGGGAACACTGAAGCTTTCTTT. Translating it yields CASSYRGNTEAFF.

V gene TRBV5-1 combines with J gene TRBJ2-1; 7 nucleotides match TRBD2. The junction had 11 bases not matched to a gene; V was cut back by 1 base and J by 10 bases. This CDR3 has 15 residues. The V gene's germline CDR1 is SGHRS and CDR2 YFSETQ. The CDR3 coding sequence is TGCGCCAGCAGCTTGAGGGAGGGCCTCGGAGAAGAGCAGTTCTTC. As protein: CASSLREGLGEEQFF.

With regard to this clone: Other DNA sequences in the sample encode the same CDR3. This CDR3 reads CASSRDSNTEAFF. The CDR3, as DNA: TGTGCCAGCAGCCGTGACTCCAACACTGAAGCTTTCTTT. The chain has TRBV5-4 and TRBJ1-1; the D is unclear. Germline CDR1 reads SGHNT; CDR2 reads YYREEE (reference sequence). This CDR3 is built from 13 residues. Trimming took off 4 bases at V and 2 bases at J, with 9 bases between the two ends.

The chain joins TRBV11-3 to TRBJ1-1; D not resolved. The V end lost 4 bases, the J end lost 6 bases, and 9 bases lay between the germline ends. This CDR3 region has 12 residues. Germline CDR1 and CDR2: SGHNT and YENEEA. CDR3: CASSSSRSEAFF. In DNA, the CDR3 is TGTGCCAGCAGCTCCTCTCGTTCTGAAGCTTTCTTT.

DNA for the CDR3: TGCGCCAGCAGTCGGACAGGCCGCCAAGCTTTCTTT. It encodes CASSRTGRQAFF. This sequence joins TRBV10-1 and TRBJ1-1; TRBD1 matches at 7 bases. The V gene's germline CDR1 is WNHNN and CDR2 SYGVQD (reference sequence). V lost 5 bases to trimming and J lost 9 bases; unmatched junction nucleotides: 6. This CDR3 contains 12 residues.

The count of this clone is one. The genes are TRBV28 and TRBJ1-2; D may be TRBD1 (5 bases). CDR1 and CDR2 from the germline V gene are MDHEN and SYDVKM. The CDR3 consists of 15 residues. V lost 2 bases, J lost 1 base, and 11 bases lay in between. CDR3 bases: TGTGCCAGCAGTTTAATCTCAGGGATTAACTATGGCTACACCTTC. It specifies CASSLISGINYGYTF.

J is TRBJ2-1 and V is TRBV11-3; 9 nucleotides agree with TRBD2. The germline V gene encodes CDR1 SGHNT and CDR2 YENEEA. The CDR3 contains 16 residues. J lost 1 base, V lost 3 bases, and 4 bases had no gene match. The CDR3 DNA reads as TGTGCCAGCAGCTTCCTTAGCGGGAGATCCTACAATGAGCAGTTCTTC. Its protein product is CASSFLSGRSYNEQFF.